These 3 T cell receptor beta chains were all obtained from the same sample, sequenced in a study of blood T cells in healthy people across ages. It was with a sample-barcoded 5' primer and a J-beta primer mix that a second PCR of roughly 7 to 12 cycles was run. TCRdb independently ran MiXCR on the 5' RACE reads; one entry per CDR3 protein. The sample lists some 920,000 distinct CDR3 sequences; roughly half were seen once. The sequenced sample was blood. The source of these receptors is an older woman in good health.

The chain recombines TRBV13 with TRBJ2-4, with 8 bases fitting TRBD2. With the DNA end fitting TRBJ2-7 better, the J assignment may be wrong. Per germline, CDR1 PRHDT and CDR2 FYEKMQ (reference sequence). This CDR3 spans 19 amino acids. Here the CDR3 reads CASSLIGKGLAGDSYEQYF. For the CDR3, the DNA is TGTGCCAGCAGCTTAATCGGGAAGGGGCTAGCGGGTGACTCCTACGAGCAGTACTTC.

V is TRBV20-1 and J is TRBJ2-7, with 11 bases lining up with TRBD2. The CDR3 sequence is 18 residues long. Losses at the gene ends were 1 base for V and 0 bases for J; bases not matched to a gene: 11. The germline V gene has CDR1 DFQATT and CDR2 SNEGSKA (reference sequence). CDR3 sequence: CSARGSGTSGFSSYEQYF. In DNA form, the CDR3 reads TGCAGTGCTAGAGGTTCAGGGACTAGCGGATTCAGCTCCTACGAGCAGTACTTC.

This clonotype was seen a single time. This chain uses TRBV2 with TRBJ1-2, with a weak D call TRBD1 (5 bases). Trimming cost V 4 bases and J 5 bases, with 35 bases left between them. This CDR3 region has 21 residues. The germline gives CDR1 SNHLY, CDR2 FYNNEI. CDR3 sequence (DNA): TGTGCCAGCAGTGGAGATTCTATCTTGGTAATTAGACAGCAGGCTCGATATGGCTACACCTTC. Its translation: CASSGDSILVIRQQARYGYTF.